The next 18 T cell receptor beta chains were all read from a single sample in a study of blood T cells in healthy people across ages. A second PCR, run for roughly 7 to 12 cycles, used a sample-barcoded 5' primer plus a J-beta primer mix. TCRdb analysed the 5' RACE reads with MiXCR anew, one entry per CDR3 protein. The sample yields 1.5 million to 1.8 million distinct CDR3 sequences, approximately 43% seen once. The sample comprised blood. Every receptor here comes from a young woman in good health.

The J gene is TRBJ2-1, the V gene TRBV6-2 or TRBV6-3, with D possibly being TRBD2 (5 bases). The V and J ends lost 7 bases and 5 bases respectively, with 30 bases between them. There are 19 residues in the CDR3. Germline V gives CDR1 MNHEY, CDR2 SVGEGT. As DNA, the CDR3 is TGTGCCAGCACCATCGCTAGTTTCCCAGTGAAGTGGAGGCACAATGAGCAGTTCTTC. Translating it yields CASTIASFPVKWRHNEQFF.

The CDR3 here is CASSQEWLPDQPQHF. CDR3 DNA sequence: TGTGCCAGCAGCCAAGAATGGCTACCGGATCAGCCCCAGCATTTT. The chain carries TRBV4-2 and TRBJ1-5; no clear D gene. Germline V gene sequence: CDR1 LGHNA, CDR2 YNFKEQ. The CDR3 is 15 residues long. Trimming cost V 0 bases and J 5 bases, with 11 bases left between them.

This clonotype was found a few times. The rearrangement joins TRBV6-6 to TRBJ1-1, with TRBD1 as a possible D gene (5 bases). V was pared by 2 bases and J by 6 bases, with 22 bases between. This CDR3 comprises 17 residues. Germline values: CDR1 MNHNY, CDR2 SVGAGI (reference sequence). CDR3 region: CASSYPSGGYGIPEAFF. The CDR3 DNA is TGTGCCAGCAGTTACCCGAGTGGGGGGTATGGCATTCCTGAAGCTTTCTTT.

The J gene is TRBJ2-7, the V gene TRBV20-1; weak D call: TRBD1 (5 bases). CDR1 is DFQATT, CDR2 SNEGSKA, per germline (reference sequence). Trimming removed 1 base at V and 1 base at J, with 11 bases between. The CDR3 runs to 14 residues. The CDR3 is CSARVQGWSYEQYF. CDR3 nucleotide sequence: TGCAGTGCTAGAGTCCAGGGATGGTCCTACGAGCAGTACTTC.

The rearrangement links TRBV9 to TRBJ1-2; D is unclear. V shed 0 bases and J shed 4 bases, with 10 bases lying between them. The germline CDR1 and CDR2 sequences are SGDLS and YYNGEE. This CDR3 spans 14 amino acids. CDR3 protein: CASSVGGNGYGYTF. The CDR3 DNA reads as TGTGCCAGCAGCGTAGGCGGAAACGGCTATGGCTACACCTTC. Full variable domain (outside the CDR3, taken from reference TRBV9 and TRBJ1-2): DSGVTQTPKHLITATGQRVTLRCSPRSGDLSVYWYQQSLDQGLQFLIQYYNGEERAKGNILERFSAQQFPDLHSELNLSSLELGDSALYFCASSVGGNGYGYTFGSGTRLTVV.

The chain employs TRBV10-3 and TRBJ2-7; no clear D gene. Germline-derived CDR1 and CDR2 are ENHRY and SYGVKD. V lost 3 bases and J 7 bases, leaving 13 bases between the germline ends. The CDR3 is made up of 13 amino acids. This CDR3 is CAISDIAMLEQYF. CDR3 sequence (DNA): TGTGCCATCAGTGATATCGCTATGCTTGAGCAGTACTTC.

In its sample, this clonotype was seen a few times. V and J are TRBV7-2 and TRBJ1-1; no reliable D call. Germline assignment: CDR1 SGHTA and CDR2 FQGNSA. V was cut by 2 bases and J by 10 bases, with 11 bases left in between. The CDR3 has 12 amino acids. In nucleotides, the CDR3 is TGTGCCAGCAGCTTACGGTATCCTGGAGCTTTCTTT. Translated, it gives CASSLRYPGAFF. The entire variable domain, with the rest obtained from reference TRBV7-2 and TRBJ1-1, is as follows: GAGVSQSPSNKVTEKGKDVELRCDPISGHTALYWYRQSLGQGLEFLIYFQGNSAPDKSGLPSDRFSAERTGGSVSTLTIQRTQQEDSAVYLCASSLRYPGAFFGQGTRLTVV.

This chain joins TRBV5-1 and TRBJ2-7; D is perhaps TRBD1 (5 bases). The CDR3 has 14 amino acids. V was cut by 2 bases and J by 4 bases, with 13 bases left in between. The germline gives CDR1 SGHRS, CDR2 YFSETQ. The CDR3 DNA is TGCGCCAGCAGCTTAACTGAAGGGGAATACGAGCAGTACTTC. It specifies CASSLTEGEYEQYF.

This chain connects TRBV7-2 to TRBJ2-4; D not resolved. The CDR3 totals 13 residues. Trimming removed 1 base at V and 6 bases at J, with 7 bases between. Germline V gene lookup returns CDR1 SGHTA and CDR2 FQGNSA. This chain's CDR3 is CASSLEHLNIQYF. Written as DNA, the CDR3 is TGTGCCAGCAGCTTAGAACATTTAAACATTCAGTACTTC.

This chain links TRBV5-5 with TRBJ1-1; D is uncertain. Germline V gives CDR1 SGHKS, CDR2 YYEKEE (reference sequence). The CDR3 totals 13 residues. Trimming left V 3 bases short and J 4 bases short, with 10 bases between. The CDR3 region has the DNA TGTGCCAGCAGCTGGAGTATGGCCACTGAAGCTTTCTTT. This encodes CASSWSMATEAFF.

The chain couples TRBV12-3 or TRBV12-4 to TRBJ2-3, with TRBD2 matching over 9 bases. The CDR3 length is 13 residues. Trimming removed 9 bases from V and 7 bases from J; junction bases left unmatched: 8. CDR3 region: CASSIAGVNTQYF. CDR3 DNA: TGTGCCAGTTCTATAGCGGGGGTCAATACGCAGTATTTT.

There are a few counts of this clonotype. The rearrangement uses TRBV12-3 or TRBV12-4 and TRBJ1-5, with a possible D match to TRBD1 (5 bases). The CDR3 runs 15 residues. V lost 5 bases, J lost 4 bases, and 15 bases lay in between. The CDR3 nucleotides read TGTGCCAGCAGTCCGATGGGGGGGATAAATCAGCCCCAGCATTTT. It is translated as CASSPMGGINQPQHF.

V usage is TRBV11-1 and J usage is TRBJ1-1, with D possibly matching TRBD1 (5 bases). Per the germline V gene, CDR1 is SGHAT and CDR2 is FQDESV (reference sequence). Trimming pared 5 bases from V and 6 bases from J, leaving 37 bases between. There are 21 residues in the CDR3. The CDR3 DNA is TGTGCCAGCAGCCTCCGTTGGGGCCCTGGGGATCCGGATACTCAGTACCCTGAAGCTTTCTTT. Translating gives CASSLRWGPGDPDTQYPEAFF.

V usage is TRBV27 and J usage is TRBJ2-5, with 15 bases matching TRBD2. The J call may be mistaken, given a closer DNA end match to TRBJ2-7. Looked up from germline, CDR1 is MNHEY and CDR2 is SMNVEV (reference sequence). This CDR3 spans 15 amino acids. The CDR3 region has the DNA TGTGCCAGCAGTCCACGGACTAGCGGGAGGGGCGAGCAGTACTTC. The encoded protein is CASSPRTSGRGEQYF.

CDR3 nucleotides: TGTGCCAGCAGTGGCTGGGGAGAGGGCTCCTACGAGCAGTACTTC. Protein sequence: CASSGWGEGSYEQYF. The chain employs TRBV6-5 and TRBJ2-7; D is perhaps TRBD2 (5 bases). CDR1 and CDR2 from the germline V gene are MNHEY and SVGAGI. The CDR3 loop spans 15 amino acids. Trimming pared 5 bases from V and 0 bases from J, leaving 14 bases between.

The genes are TRBV7-2 and TRBJ2-7, with TRBD1 matching 7 bases. J lost 7 bases, V lost 5 bases, and 11 bases had no gene match. Germline CDR1 and CDR2: SGHTA and FQGNSA. The length of the CDR3 is 14 residues. Written as DNA, the CDR3 is TGTGCCAGCAGCCGGATGGGACAGAGGAATGAGCAGTACTTC. Amino acids: CASSRMGQRNEQYF.

Points on this clonotype: At one end the junction does not follow the germline gene, possibly because of a read error. V is TRBV5-1 and J is TRBJ2-1; D perhaps matches TRBD2 (6 bases). Germline values: CDR1 SGHRS, CDR2 YFSETQ. There are 16 residues in the CDR3. CDR3 in amino acids: CVSSARSGLVQETQFF. DNA for the CDR3: TGCGTCAGCAGCGCCAGATCGGGACTTGTACAAGAGACCCAGTTCTTC.

The V gene is TRBV6-1, the J gene TRBJ1-6, with D unclear. Germline V gene data show CDR1 as MNHNS and CDR2 as SASEGT. V lost 4 bases and J lost 9, with 13 bases in between. The CDR3 consists of 14 residues. The CDR3: CASSVHGIGSPLHF. CDR3 coding DNA: TGTGCCAGCAGTGTACACGGTATAGGTTCACCCCTCCACTTT.